The clone carrying this T cell receptor beta chain has a handful of counts. Its antigen is not known. The CDR3 is 13 residues long. V lost 6 bases to trimming and J lost 0 bases, with 6 bases between them. Looked up from germline, CDR1 is MDHEN and CDR2 is SYDVKM. This entry comes from a study of cytomegalovirus exposure and HLA in healthy donors. Overall study context: Unique TCRs from HLA-typed donors, 75 million to 100 million of them, were held in an early data release. The study's findings and limits: Apparent HLA restriction characterized most CMV-associated TCR beta chains in a later analysis. Most TCR sequences proved rare, with some public TCRs found in many donors.

Both 60 Vbeta primers and 13 Jbeta primers went into the PCR. How the authors handled the data: There were tens of millions of unique TCR beta chains by a later count, and some 10 million of them were shared. Sequencing used immunoSEQ multiplex PCR; TCRdb keeps in-frame clones, though not all of them. From that table come the V and J calls and clone size; the DNA was used to work out D and trimming. The repertoire holds over 80,000 clones, with approximately 75% as singletons. The specimen sequenced was PBMCs. The V call is TRBV28, the J call TRBJ1-5; D unclear. The TCR comes from a woman between 65 and 79 years old in good health and CMV-seropositive. The CDR3: CASRFNSNQPQHF. The CDR3 DNA reads as TGTGCCAGCAGGTTTAATAGCAATCAGCCCCAGCATTTT.